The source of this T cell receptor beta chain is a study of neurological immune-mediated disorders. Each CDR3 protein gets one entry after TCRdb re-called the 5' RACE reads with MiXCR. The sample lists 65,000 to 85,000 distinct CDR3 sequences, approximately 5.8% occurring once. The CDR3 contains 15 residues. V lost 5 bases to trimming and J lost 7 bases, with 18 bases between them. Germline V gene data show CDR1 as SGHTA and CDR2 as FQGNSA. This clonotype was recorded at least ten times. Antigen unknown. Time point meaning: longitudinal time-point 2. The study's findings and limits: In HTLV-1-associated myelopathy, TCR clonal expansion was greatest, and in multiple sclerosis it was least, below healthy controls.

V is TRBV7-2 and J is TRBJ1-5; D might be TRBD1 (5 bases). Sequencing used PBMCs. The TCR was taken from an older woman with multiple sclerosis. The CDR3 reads CASSPQTGTGQPQHF. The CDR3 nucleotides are TGTGCCAGCAGCCCACAGACGGGGACGGGCCAGCCCCAGCATTTT. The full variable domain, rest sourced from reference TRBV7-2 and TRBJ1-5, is GAGVSQSPSNKVTEKGKDVELRCDPISGHTALYWYRQSLGQGLEFLIYFQGNSAPDKSGLPSDRFSAERTGGSVSTLTIQRTQQEDSAVYLCASSPQTGTGQPQHFGDGTRLSIL.